This entry features one T cell receptor (beta chain) sequence. The antigen is unknown. The data stem from a study of graft-versus-host responses after intestinal transplantation. Whole-study results and caveats: Within the allografts of patients who had graft-donor T cell macrochimerism, graft-versus-host to host-versus-graft clonal ratios were high.

Germline-derived CDR1 and CDR2 are SNHLY and FYNNEI. CDR3 length: 13 residues. Trimming cost V 5 bases and J 4 bases, with 11 bases left between them. Clones were sequenced by immunoSEQ multiplex PCR, and TCRdb holds only the in-frame ones, with some missing. The table records about 120,000 clones, 90% of them present only once. The sample here was unstimulated CD4+ T cells sorted from spleen or lymph node cells, taken before intestinal transplant. The clonotype originates from a human donor who received an intestinal transplant. The genes are TRBV2 and TRBJ2-5, with a possible D match to TRBD1 (5 bases). This chain's CDR3 is CASSSGRRETQYF. The CDR3 DNA reads TGTGCCAGCAGTTCAGGGCGACGAGAGACCCAGTACTTC.